Below are 14 T cell receptor beta chains sequenced from a single sample in a study of shared clonotypes between healthy human individuals. TCRdb keeps only in-frame clones here, not all; method: immunoSEQ multiplex PCR. The profile shows about 1.1 million clones, approximately 75% of them singletons. The sample comprised memory CD4+ T cells from PBMCs. Documented subset: CD45RA-negative fraction. Every receptor here comes from a man between 18 and 35 years old in good health. Some clones in this sample may be carry-over from other donors' samples.

The CDR3 DNA reads as TGTGCCAGCTCACCACTGGACCCGACTGGGGGGACACCCCTCCACTTT. Translating gives CASSPLDPTGGTPLHF. This chain links TRBV18 with TRBJ1-6; D is perhaps TRBD1 (5 bases). From germline, CDR1 is KGHSH and CDR2 LQKENI. V was cut by 1 base and J by 11 bases, with 18 bases left in between. The CDR3 has 16 residues.

This clone was recorded a few times. The chain uses TRBV29-1 and TRBJ2-1, with TRBD2 as a possible D gene (5 bases). This CDR3 region has 14 residues. Germline values: CDR1 SQVTM, CDR2 ANQGSEA. V lost 5 bases and J 4 bases, leaving 15 bases between the germline ends. CDR3: CSVPSGSQYNEQFF. CDR3 bases: TGCAGCGTTCCCTCGGGGTCGCAGTACAATGAGCAGTTCTTC.

The CDR3 region is CASSLNPGVRDYGYTF. The DNA for the CDR3 is TGTGCCAGCAGCTTAAACCCAGGGGTGCGGGACTATGGCTACACCTTC. The chain employs TRBV7-2 and TRBJ1-2; D may be TRBD1 (6 bases). CDR3 length: 16 residues. Germline V lookup: CDR1 SGHTA, CDR2 FQGNSA. Trimming took off 2 bases at V and 3 bases at J, with 16 bases between the two ends.

This clone came up a few times. The chain uses TRBV19 and TRBJ2-2, with D perhaps TRBD1 (7 bases). This CDR3 has 14 amino acids. The germline gives CDR1 LNHDA, CDR2 SQIVND (reference sequence). V gave up 9 bases and J gave up 2 bases, with 13 bases separating them. As DNA, the CDR3 is TGTGCCAGCCAGGGGGGAATTAACACCGGGGAGCTGTTTTTT. It yields the protein CASQGGINTGELFF.

The chain combines TRBV19 with TRBJ1-2; D not resolved. The germline CDR1 and CDR2 sequences are LNHDA and SQIVND (reference sequence). V lost 3 bases to trimming and J lost 8 bases, with 31 bases between them. The CDR3 is made up of 19 amino acids. The DNA of the CDR3 is TGTGCCAGTAGTATGAGCGGGAACGGACTCCAGATCAGGACGCGGGGCTACACCTTC. The encoded protein is CASSMSGNGLQIRTRGYTF.

This clone appeared many times. The chain uses TRBV7-8 and TRBJ1-1; D is possibly TRBD1 (5 bases). This CDR3 has 14 residues. Germline CDR1 reads SGHVS; CDR2 reads FQNEAQ. The V gene lost 4 bases and the J gene lost 2 bases, with 11 bases spanning the gap. The CDR3 DNA is TGTGCCAGCAGCTACATAGGGGCAAACACTGAAGCTTTCTTT. Encoded protein: CASSYIGANTEAFF.

This clone was seen just once. The J gene is TRBJ2-7, the V gene TRBV9, with 11 bases identical to TRBD1. The CDR3 has 15 residues. Germline trimming cut 4 bases from V and 3 bases from J; bases unmatched to any gene: 6. Germline CDR1 reads SGDLS; CDR2 reads YYNGEE. The DNA of the CDR3 is TGTGCCAGCAGCTTCAGGACAGGGGGCGGCTACGAGCAGTACTTC. Translated, it gives CASSFRTGGGYEQYF.

V gene TRBV6-1 combines with J gene TRBJ2-7; D perhaps matches TRBD1 (5 bases). The germline CDR1 and CDR2 sequences are MNHNS and SASEGT. Trimming left V 8 bases short and J 4 bases short, with 12 bases between. The CDR3 spans 12 residues. The CDR3: CASGASWYEQYF. The CDR3 nucleotides read TGTGCCAGCGGGGCTTCTTGGTACGAGCAGTACTTC.

This chain links TRBV7-3 with TRBJ2-7; no reliable D call. CDR1 and CDR2 from the germline V gene are SGHTA and FQGTGA. The CDR3 loop spans 12 amino acids. V was pared by 3 bases and J by 3 bases, with 6 bases between. The CDR3 DNA reads TGTGCCAGCAGCTTCTGGGGCTACGAGCAGTACTTC. Its translation: CASSFWGYEQYF.

The chain combines TRBV7-3 with TRBJ1-5, with no clear D. The V gene lost 3 bases and the J gene lost 7 bases, with 10 bases spanning the gap. Germline V gene sequence: CDR1 SGHTA, CDR2 FQGTGA. This CDR3 region has 13 residues. The CDR3 DNA sequence: TGTGCCAGCAGCTTCTTCCTTTCCCAGCCCCAGCATTTT. Its translation is CASSFFLSQPQHF. The full variable domain, in which reference TRBV7-3 and TRBJ1-5 provide the parts outside the CDR3, is GAGVSQTPSNKVTEKGKYVELRCDPISGHTALYWYRQSLGQGPEFLIYFQGTGAADDSGLPNDRFFAVRPEGSVSTLKIQRTERGDSAVYLCASSFFLSQPQHFGDGTRLSIL.

V and J are TRBV7-2 and TRBJ2-6; D is ambiguous. V was cut by 1 base and J by 5 bases, with 6 bases left in between. The germline CDR1 and CDR2 sequences are SGHTA and FQGNSA. CDR3 size: 14 residues. The CDR3 DNA reads as TGTGCCAGCAGCTTAGGGATTTGGGCCAACGTCCTGACTTTC. As protein: CASSLGIWANVLTF.

The rearrangement uses TRBV19 and TRBJ1-1; D remains ambiguous. Looked up from germline, CDR1 is LNHDA and CDR2 is SQIVND (reference sequence). This CDR3 has 15 amino acids. V shed 2 bases and J shed 0 bases, with 10 bases lying between them. This chain's CDR3 is CASSISDSMNTEAFF. The CDR3 coding sequence is TGTGCCAGTAGTATATCGGACTCGATGAACACTGAAGCTTTCTTT.

The chain joins TRBV10-3 to TRBJ2-7; no reliable D call. Per the germline V gene, CDR1 is ENHRY and CDR2 is SYGVKD. The V end lost 0 bases, the J end lost 6 bases, and 12 bases lay between the germline ends. The CDR3 contains 14 residues. CDR3 region: CAISESYKSLEQYF. The CDR3 region has the DNA TGTGCCATCAGTGAGTCGTACAAGAGCCTCGAGCAGTACTTC.

CDR3 region: CASSTRGGSDTEAFF. The CDR3 bases are TGTGCCAGCAGCACCAGAGGGGGTTCTGATACTGAAGCTTTCTTT. The V gene is TRBV11-3, the J gene TRBJ1-1; D is possibly TRBD1 (6 bases). V was pared by 5 bases and J by 5 bases, with 18 bases between. The CDR3 contains 15 residues. Germline assignment: CDR1 SGHNT and CDR2 YENEEA. The full variable domain, completed using reference TRBV11-3 and TRBJ1-1, is EAGVVQSPRYKIIEKKQPVAFWCNPISGHNTLYWYLQNLGQGPELLIRYENEEAVDDSQLPKDRFSAERLKGVDSTLKIQPAELGDSAVYLCASSTRGGSDTEAFFGQGTRLTVV.